This TCR beta chain was captured in a study of blood T cell repertoires in COVID-19. TCRdb's copy holds only in-frame clones and misses some; the assay was immunoSEQ multiplex PCR. Seen here are more than 100,000 clones, about four fifths observed once, and the top ten hold almost 4%. This clone has a single count. Trimming removed 6 bases from V and 5 bases from J, with 16 bases in between. The CDR3 has 14 amino acids. Germline values: CDR1 LNHNV, CDR2 YYDKDF (reference sequence). This TCR was recovered from a woman aged 80 or over with acute or convalescent COVID-19. V and J are TRBV15 and TRBJ2-5; tentative D call: TRBD2 (6 bases). Sequencing was done on a sample of peripheral blood. The CDR3 nucleotides read TGTGCCACCAGTGTCGGTCGGAGGGAGGAGACCCAGTACTTC. Residues: CATSVGRREETQYF. Variable domain in full (rest from reference TRBV15 and TRBJ2-5): DAMVIQNPRYQVTQFGKPVTLSCSQTLNHNVMYWYQQKSSQAPKLLFHYYDKDFNNEADTPDNFQSRRPNTSFCFLDIRSPGLGDTAMYLCATSVGRREETQYFGPGTRLLVL.